The clone carrying this TCR beta chain was observed at least ten times. CDR3 length: 12 amino acids. V lost 3 bases and J lost 9, with 9 bases in between. Germline CDR1 is ENHRY and CDR2 is SYGVKD. Among all donors, each was a healthy Caucasian. Unique molecular identifiers were present on cDNA, and template switching added a universal primer site. TCRdb called the 5' RACE reads again in MiXCR, with one record for every CDR3 protein. The sample lists 400,000 to 650,000 distinct CDR3 sequences; under 25% were seen once. These data originate in a study of identical twins. The data were also submitted as part of a second study, on T cells expressing NK-cell markers. This second report adds: Sorted CD3+CD56-NKG2C+, CD3+CD56+NKG2C+ and CD3+CD56+NKG2C- T cells supplied the TCR beta repertoires. Dominant NKG2C+ clonotypes made up about 1.0-7.0% of CD8+ T cells in roughly 6 donors.

Sequenced input: CD4+ T cells sorted from blood. This sequence joins TRBV10-3 and TRBJ2-4; the D gene is possibly TRBD1 (6 bases). This receptor was taken from a woman aged 18 to 35 in good health. Here the CDR3 reads CAISELGGIQYF. As DNA, the CDR3 is TGTGCCATCAGTGAACTAGGGGGCATTCAGTACTTC.